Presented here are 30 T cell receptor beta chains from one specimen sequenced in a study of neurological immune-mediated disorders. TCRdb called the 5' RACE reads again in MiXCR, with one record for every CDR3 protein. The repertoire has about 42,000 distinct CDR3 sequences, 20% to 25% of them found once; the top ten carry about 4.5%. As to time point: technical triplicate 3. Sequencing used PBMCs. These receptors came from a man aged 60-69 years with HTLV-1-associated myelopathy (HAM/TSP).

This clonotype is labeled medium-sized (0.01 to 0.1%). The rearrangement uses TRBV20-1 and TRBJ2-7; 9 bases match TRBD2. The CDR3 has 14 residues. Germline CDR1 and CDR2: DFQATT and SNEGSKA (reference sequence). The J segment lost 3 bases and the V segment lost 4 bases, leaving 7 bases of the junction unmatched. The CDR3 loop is CSAIMTSGLYEQYF. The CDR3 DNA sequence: TGCAGTGCTATCATGACTAGCGGCCTCTACGAGCAGTACTTC.

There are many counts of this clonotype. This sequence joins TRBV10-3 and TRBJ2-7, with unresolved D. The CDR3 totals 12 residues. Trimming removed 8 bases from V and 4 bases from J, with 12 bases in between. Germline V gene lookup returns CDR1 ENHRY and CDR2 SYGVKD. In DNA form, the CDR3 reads TGTGCCATCGCTACTCAGGAGTACGAGCAGTACTTC. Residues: CAIATQEYEQYF.

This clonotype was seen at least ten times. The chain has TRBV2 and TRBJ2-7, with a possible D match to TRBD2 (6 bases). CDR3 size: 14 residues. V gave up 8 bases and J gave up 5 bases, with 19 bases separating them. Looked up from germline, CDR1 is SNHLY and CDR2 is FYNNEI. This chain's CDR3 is CASGRGFLINEQYF. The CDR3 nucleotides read TGTGCCAGCGGCCGGGGGTTTCTTATCAACGAGCAGTACTTC.

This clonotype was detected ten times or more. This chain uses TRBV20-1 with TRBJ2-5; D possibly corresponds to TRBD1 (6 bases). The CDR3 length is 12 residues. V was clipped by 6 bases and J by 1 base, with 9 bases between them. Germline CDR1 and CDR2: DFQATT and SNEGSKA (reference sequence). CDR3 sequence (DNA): TGCAGTGCGAACAGGGTCCAAGAGACCCAGTACTTC. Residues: CSANRVQETQYF.

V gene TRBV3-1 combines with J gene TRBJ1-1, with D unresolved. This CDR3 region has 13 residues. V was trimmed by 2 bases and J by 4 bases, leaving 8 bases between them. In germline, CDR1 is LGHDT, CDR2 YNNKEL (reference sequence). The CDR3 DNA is TGTGCCAGCAGCCAAATGGAGAGCACTGAAGCTTTCTTT. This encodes CASSQMESTEAFF.

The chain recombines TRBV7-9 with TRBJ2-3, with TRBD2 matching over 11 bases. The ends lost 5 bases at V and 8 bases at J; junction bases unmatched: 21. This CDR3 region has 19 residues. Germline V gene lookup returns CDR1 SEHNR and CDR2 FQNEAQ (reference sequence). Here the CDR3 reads CASSPPPRQVGLAVGTQYF. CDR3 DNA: TGTGCCAGCAGCCCCCCCCCCCGACAGGTGGGACTAGCGGTCGGTACGCAGTATTTT.

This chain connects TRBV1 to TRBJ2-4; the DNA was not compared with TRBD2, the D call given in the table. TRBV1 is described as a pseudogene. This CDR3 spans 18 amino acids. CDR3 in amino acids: CTSSRRLAVPLAKNIQYF. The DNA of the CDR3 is TGCACCAGCAGCCGACGACTAGCGGTCCCACTAGCCAAAAACATTCAGTACTTC.

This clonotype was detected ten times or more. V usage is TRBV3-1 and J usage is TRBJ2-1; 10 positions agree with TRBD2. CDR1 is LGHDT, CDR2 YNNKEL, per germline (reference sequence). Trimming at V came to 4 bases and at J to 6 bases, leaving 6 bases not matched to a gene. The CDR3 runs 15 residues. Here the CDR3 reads CASSLTSGITNEQFF. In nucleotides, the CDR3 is TGTGCCAGCAGCCTAACTAGCGGGATAACCAATGAGCAGTTCTTC.

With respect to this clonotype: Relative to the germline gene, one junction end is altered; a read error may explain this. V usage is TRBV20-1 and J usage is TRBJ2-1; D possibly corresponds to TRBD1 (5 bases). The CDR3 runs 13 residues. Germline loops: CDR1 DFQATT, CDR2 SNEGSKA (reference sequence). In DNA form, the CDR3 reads TGCAGTGCTAGAGTACAGGCATACAATGCGCAGTTCTTC. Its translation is CSARVQAYNAQFF.

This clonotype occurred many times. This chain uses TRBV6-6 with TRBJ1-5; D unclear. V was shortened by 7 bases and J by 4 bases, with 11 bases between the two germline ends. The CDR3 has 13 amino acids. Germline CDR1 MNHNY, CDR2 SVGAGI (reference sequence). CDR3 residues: CASILHQNQPQHF. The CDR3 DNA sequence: TGTGCCAGCATACTACACCAGAATCAGCCCCAGCATTTT.

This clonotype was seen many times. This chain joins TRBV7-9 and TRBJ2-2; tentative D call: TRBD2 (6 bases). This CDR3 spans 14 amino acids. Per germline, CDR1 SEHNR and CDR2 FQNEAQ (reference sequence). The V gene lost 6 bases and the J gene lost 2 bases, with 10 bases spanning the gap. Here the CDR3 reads CASREGLNTGELFF. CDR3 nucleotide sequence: TGTGCCAGCAGGGAGGGACTTAACACCGGGGAGCTGTTTTTT.

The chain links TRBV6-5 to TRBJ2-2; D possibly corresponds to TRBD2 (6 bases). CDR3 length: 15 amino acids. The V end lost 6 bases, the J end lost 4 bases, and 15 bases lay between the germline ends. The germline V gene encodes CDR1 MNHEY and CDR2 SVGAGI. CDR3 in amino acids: CASREGGPGTGELFF. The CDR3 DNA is TGTGCCAGCAGAGAAGGAGGGCCGGGCACCGGGGAGCTGTTTTTT.

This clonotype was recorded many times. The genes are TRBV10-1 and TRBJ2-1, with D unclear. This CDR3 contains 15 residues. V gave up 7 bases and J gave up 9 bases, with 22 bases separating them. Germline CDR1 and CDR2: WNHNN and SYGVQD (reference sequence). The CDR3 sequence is CASKGRALPRGEQFF. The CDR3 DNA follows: TGCGCCAGCAAAGGCCGGGCCCTGCCCCGCGGTGAGCAGTTCTTC.

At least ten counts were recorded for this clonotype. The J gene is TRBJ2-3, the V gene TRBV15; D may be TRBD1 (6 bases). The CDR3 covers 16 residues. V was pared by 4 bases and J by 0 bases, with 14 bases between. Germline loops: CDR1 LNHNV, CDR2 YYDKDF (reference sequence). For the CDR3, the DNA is TGTGCCACCAGCAACCCTTTGGGGGCTAGCACAGATACGCAGTATTTT. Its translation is CATSNPLGASTDTQYF.

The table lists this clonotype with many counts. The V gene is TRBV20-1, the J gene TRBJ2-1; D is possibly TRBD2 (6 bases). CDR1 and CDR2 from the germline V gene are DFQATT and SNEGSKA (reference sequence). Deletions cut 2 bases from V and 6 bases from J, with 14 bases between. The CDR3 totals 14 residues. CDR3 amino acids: CSARSGDGFNEQFF. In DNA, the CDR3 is TGCAGTGCTAGATCGGGAGACGGTTTCAATGAGCAGTTCTTC.

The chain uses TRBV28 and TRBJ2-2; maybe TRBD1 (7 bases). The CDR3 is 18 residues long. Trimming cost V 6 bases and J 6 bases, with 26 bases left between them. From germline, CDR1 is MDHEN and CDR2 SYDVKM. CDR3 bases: TGTGCCAGCAGAGATATTTGGGGGGACAGCGCGCGGTCCGGGGAGCTGTTTTTT. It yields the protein CASRDIWGDSARSGELFF.

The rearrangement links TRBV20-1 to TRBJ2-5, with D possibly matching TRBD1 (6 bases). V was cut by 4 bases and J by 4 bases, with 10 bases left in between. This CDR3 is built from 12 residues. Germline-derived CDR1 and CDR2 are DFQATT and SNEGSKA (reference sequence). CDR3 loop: CSAIGQSETQYF. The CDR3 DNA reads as TGCAGTGCTATAGGACAGTCAGAGACCCAGTACTTC.

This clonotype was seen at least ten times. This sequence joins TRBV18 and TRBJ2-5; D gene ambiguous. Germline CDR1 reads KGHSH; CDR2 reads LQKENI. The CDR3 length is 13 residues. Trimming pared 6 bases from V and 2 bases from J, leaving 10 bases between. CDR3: CASSPMEQETQYF. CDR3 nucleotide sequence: TGTGCCAGCTCCCCCATGGAGCAAGAGACCCAGTACTTC.

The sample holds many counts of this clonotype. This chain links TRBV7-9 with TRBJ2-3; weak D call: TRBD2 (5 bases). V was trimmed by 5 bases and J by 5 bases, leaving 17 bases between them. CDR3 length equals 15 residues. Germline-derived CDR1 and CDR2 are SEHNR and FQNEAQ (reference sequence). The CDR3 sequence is CASSPPGSGLDTQYF. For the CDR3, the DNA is TGTGCCAGCAGCCCTCCGGGATCAGGACTAGATACGCAGTATTTT.

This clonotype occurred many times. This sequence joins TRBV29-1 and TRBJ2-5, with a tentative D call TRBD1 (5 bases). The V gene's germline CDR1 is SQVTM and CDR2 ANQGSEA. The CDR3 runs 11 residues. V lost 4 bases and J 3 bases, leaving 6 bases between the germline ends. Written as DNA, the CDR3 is TGCAGCGTTGTCAGGGAAGAGACCCAGTACTTC. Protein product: CSVVREETQYF.

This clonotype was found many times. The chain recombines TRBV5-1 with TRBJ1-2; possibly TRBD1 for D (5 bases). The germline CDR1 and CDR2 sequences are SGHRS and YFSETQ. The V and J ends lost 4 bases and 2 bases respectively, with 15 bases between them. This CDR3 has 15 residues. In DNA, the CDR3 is TGCGCCAGCAGCCCACAGGCGGCAGCAAACTATGGCTACACCTTC. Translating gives CASSPQAAANYGYTF. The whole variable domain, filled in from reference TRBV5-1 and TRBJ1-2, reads KAGVTQTPRYLIKTRGQQVTLSCSPISGHRSVSWYQQTPGQGLQFLFEYFSETQRNKGNFPGRFSGRQFSNSRSEMNVSTLELGDSALYLCASSPQAAANYGYTFGSGTRLTVV.

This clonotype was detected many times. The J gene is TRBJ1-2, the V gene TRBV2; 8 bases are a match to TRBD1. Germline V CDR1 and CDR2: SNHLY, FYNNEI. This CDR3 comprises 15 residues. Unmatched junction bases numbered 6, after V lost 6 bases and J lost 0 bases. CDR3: CASRIGQGPNYGYTF. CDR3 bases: TGTGCCAGCAGGATAGGACAGGGACCTAACTATGGCTACACCTTC. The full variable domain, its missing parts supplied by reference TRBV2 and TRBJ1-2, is EPEVTQTPSHQVTQMGQEVILRCVPISNHLYFYWYRQILGQKVEFLVSFYNNEISEKSEIFDDQFSVERPDGSNFTLKIRSTKLEDSAMYFCASRIGQGPNYGYTFGSGTRLTVV.

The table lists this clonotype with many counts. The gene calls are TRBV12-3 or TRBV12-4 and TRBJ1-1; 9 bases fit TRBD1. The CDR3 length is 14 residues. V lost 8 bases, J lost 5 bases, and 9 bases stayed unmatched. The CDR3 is CASGKQGAWTEAFF. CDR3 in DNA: TGTGCCAGCGGAAAACAGGGGGCATGGACTGAAGCTTTCTTT.

CDR3 DNA sequence: TGCAGTGCTACCCTTAGCGGGAGAATAGATACGCAGTATTTT. Amino acid sequence: CSATLSGRIDTQYF. The chain recombines TRBV20-1 with TRBJ2-3, with 9 bases identical to TRBD2. Germline CDR1 reads DFQATT; CDR2 reads SNEGSKA (reference sequence). The CDR3 loop spans 14 amino acids. Germline trimming cut 4 bases from V and 5 bases from J; bases unmatched to any gene: 7.

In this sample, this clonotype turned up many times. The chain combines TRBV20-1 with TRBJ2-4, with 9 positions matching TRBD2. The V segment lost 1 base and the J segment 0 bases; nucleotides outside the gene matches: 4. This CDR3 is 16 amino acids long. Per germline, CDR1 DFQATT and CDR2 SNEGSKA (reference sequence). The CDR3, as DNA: TGCAGTGCTAGAGTGACAGCGGGAGGAGCCAAAAACATTCAGTACTTC. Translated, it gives CSARVTAGGAKNIQYF.

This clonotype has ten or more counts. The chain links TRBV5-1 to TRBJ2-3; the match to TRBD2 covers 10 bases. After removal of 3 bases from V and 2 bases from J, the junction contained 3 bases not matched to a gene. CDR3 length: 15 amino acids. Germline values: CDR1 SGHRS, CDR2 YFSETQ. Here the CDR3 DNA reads TGCGCCAGCAGCTCGAGCGGGAGGGACACAGATACGCAGTATTTT. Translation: CASSSSGRDTDTQYF.

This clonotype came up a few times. This CDR3 is CASSLSPSGSIEQFF. The CDR3 nucleotides read TGCGCCAGCAGCTTGAGTCCTAGCGGGAGCATTGAGCAGTTCTTC. V usage is TRBV5-1 and J usage is TRBJ2-1; TRBD2 matches at 10 bases. V lost 1 base and J lost 9; bases outside the gene matches: 7. The germline CDR1 and CDR2 sequences are SGHRS and YFSETQ. This CDR3 is 15 amino acids long.

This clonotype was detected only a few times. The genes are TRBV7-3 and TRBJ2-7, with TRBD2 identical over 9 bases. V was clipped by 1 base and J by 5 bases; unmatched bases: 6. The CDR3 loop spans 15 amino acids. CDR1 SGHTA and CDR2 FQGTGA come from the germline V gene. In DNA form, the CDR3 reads TGTGCCAGCAGCTTAAAAGCGGGAGGTCGAAACGAGCAGTACTTC. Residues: CASSLKAGGRNEQYF.

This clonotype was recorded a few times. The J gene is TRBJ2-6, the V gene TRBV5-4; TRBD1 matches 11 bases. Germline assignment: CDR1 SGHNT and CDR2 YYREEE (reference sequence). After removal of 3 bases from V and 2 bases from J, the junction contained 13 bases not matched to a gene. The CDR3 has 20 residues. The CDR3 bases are TGTGCCAGCAGCTCCCCCGGGACAGGGGGAACCGTAACTGGGGCCAACGTCCTGACTTTC. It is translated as CASSSPGTGGTVTGANVLTF.

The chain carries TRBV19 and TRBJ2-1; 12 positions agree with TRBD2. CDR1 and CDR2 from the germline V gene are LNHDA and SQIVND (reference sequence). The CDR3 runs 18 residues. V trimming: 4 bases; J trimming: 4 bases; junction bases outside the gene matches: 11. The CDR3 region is CASSKGRGLAGRYNEQFF. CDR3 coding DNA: TGTGCCAGTAGTAAAGGCCGAGGACTAGCGGGAAGGTACAATGAGCAGTTCTTC.